This T cell receptor (beta chain) was captured in a study of T cells in localized non-small cell lung cancer. Study results and caveats: Sequencing covered just one tumor region, so heterogeneity cannot be ruled out. Uninvolved nearby lung showed the greatest T cell clonality, exceeding that found in tumor. Adjacent lung tissue had a median approximately 57 of the top 100 clones found in the tumor.

The germline CDR1 and CDR2 sequences are WSHSY and SAAADI. The CDR3 is 12 residues long. Trimming pared 5 bases from V and 1 base from J, leaving 5 bases between. TCRdb's copy holds only in-frame clones and misses some; the assay was immunoSEQ multiplex PCR. This table has about 52,000 clones, more than 85% appearing once. In this sample, this clone turned up once. No antigen is known for it. The specimen was PBMCs, collected before any cancer treatment. The source is a female donor with stage II lung adenocarcinoma. The chain couples TRBV10-2 to TRBJ1-1; D remains unclear. CDR3 DNA sequence: TGCGCCAGCAGTCCAGGGAACACTGAAGCTTTCTTT. It encodes CASSPGNTEAFF.